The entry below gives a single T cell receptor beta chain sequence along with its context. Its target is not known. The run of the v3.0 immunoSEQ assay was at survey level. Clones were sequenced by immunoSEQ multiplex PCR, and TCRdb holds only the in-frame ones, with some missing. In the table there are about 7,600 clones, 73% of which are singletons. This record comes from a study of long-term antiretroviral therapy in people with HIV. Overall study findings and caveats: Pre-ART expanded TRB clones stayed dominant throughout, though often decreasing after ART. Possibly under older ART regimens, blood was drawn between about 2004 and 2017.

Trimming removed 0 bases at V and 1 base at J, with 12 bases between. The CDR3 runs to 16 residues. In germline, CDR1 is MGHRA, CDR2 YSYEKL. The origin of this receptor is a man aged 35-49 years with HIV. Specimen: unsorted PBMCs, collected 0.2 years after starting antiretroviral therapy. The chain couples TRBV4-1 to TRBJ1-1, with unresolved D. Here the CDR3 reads CASSQDPQAGNTEAFF. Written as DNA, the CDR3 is TGCGCCAGCAGCCAAGATCCCCAAGCAGGGAACACTGAAGCTTTCTTT.